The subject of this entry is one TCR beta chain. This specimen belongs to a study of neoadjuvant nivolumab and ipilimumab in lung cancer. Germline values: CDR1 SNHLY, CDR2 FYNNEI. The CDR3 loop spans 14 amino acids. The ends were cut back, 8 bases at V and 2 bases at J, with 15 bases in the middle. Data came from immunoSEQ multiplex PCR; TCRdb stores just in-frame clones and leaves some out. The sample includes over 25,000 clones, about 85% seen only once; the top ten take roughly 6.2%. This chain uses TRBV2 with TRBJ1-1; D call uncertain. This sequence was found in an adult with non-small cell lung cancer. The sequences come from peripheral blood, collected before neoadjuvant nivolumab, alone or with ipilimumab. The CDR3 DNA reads TGTGCCAGCTTTCCTTTCCGGGAAAACACTGAAGCTTTCTTT. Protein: CASFPFRENTEAFF.